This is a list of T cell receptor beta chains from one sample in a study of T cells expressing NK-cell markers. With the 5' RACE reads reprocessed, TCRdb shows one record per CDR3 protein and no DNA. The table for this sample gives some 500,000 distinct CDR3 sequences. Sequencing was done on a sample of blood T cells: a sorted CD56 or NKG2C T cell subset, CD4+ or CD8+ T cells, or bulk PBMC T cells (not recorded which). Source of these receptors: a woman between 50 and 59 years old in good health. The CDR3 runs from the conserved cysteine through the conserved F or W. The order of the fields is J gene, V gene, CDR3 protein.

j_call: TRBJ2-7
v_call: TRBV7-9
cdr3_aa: CASSRYGGRNEQYF

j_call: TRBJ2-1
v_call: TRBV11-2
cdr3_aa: CASSVRMGGIQSSYNEQFF

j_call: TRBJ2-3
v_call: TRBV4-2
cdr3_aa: CASSQVGSGRDTQYF

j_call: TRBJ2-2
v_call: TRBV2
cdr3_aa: CASTKDQGGGELFF

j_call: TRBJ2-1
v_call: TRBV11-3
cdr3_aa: CASSPPTGRYEQFF

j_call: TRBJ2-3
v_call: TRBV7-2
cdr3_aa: CASSSALDRESTQYF

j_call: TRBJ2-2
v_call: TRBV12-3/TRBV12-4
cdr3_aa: CASTPGTPTSGELFF

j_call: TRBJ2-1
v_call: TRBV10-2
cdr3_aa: CASGTRSSSYNEQFF

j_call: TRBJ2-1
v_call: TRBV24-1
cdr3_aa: CATSQDRATHQFF

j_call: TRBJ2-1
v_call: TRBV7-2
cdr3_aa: CASRRTPGLDSRQGNNEQFF

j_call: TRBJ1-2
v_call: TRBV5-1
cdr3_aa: CASSTGGHGYTF

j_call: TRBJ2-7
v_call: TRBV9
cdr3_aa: CASSVDWGTGPVHEQYF

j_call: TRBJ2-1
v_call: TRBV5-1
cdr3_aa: CASSHGRLAGLNEQFF

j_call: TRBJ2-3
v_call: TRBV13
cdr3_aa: CASSEGQVISTDTQYF

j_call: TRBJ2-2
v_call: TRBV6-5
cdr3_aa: CASSYFLAGEVGELFF

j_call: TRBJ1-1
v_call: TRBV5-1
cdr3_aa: CASSRGRDTEAFF

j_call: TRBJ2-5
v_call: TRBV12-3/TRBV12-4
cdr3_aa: CASSLGTGIGTQYF

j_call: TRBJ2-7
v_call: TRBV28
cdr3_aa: CASSYSYEQWESYEQYF

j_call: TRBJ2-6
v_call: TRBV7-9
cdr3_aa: CASSFGSGQSSGANVLTF

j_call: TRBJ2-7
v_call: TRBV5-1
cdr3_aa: CASSVYLPYEQYF

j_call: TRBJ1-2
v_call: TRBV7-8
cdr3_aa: CASSWGLANYGYTF

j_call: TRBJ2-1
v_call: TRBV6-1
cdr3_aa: CASSERASGRGGNEQFF

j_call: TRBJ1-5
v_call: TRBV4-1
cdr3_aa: CASSQGPGGAQHF

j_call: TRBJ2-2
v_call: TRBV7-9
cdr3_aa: CASSVRDYNSPNTGELFF

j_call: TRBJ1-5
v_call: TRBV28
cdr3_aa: CASSSRQGLTQPQHF

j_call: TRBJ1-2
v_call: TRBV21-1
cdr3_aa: CASSKPRDSPRAYGYTF

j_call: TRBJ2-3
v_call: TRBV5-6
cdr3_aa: CASSSMLGGAPDTQYF

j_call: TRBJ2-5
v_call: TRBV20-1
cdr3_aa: CSAPRASGIIRETQYF

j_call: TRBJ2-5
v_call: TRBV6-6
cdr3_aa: CASSFLAGGGGETQYF

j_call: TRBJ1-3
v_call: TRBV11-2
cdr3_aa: CASRRLRGPSGNTIYF

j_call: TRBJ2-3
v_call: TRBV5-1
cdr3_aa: CATSEADRSTDTQYF

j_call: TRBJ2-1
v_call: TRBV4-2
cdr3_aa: CASSQDKREIPFF

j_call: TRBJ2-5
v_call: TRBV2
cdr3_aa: CASRGEVQETQYF

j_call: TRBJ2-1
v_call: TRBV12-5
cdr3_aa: CASGLVRGMVNEQFF

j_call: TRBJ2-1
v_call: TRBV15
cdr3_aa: CATSRVTGNEQFF

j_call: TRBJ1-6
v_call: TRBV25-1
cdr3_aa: CASSEWVSPLHF

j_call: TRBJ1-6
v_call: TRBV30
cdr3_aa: CAWSGGYNSPLHF

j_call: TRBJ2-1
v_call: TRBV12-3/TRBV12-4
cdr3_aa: CASSSRGHNEQFF

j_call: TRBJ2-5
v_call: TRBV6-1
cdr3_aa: CATLRGNQETQYF

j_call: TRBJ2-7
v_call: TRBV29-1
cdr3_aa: CSVEEGTGDYEQYF

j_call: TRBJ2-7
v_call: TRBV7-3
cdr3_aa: CASRTLLAESSYEQYF

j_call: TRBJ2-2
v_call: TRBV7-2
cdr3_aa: CASSKSGTSISGELFF

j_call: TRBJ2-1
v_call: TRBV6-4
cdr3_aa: CATIVEGGHDEQFF

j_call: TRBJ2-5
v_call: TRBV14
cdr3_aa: CASSQVSGRAGETQYF

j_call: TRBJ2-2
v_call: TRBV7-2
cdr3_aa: CASSLVRLTGELFF

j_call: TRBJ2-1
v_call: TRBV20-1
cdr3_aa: CSAGNRGGFRNEQFF

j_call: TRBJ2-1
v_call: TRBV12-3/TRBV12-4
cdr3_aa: CASSSLLAGFYNEQFF

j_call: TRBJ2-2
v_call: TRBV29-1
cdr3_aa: CSGGPAGPGELFF

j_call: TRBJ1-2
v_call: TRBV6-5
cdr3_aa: CASSHLGGDYGYTF

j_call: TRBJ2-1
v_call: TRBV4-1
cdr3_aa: CASSPSELAGDGKFF

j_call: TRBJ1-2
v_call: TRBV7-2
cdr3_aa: CASSLPGYYGYTF

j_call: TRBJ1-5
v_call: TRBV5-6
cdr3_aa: CASSATGALGQPQHF

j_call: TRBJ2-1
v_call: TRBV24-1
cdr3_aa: CATSDLGPGRRNEQFF

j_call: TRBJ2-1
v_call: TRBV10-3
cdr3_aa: CAISEGQRYNEQFF

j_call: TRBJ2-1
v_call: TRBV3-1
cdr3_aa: CASSPSGRIYNEQFF